A single sample gave rise to the 21 T cell receptor beta chains below, sequenced in a study of post-analysis software for immune sequencing data. Overall study results and limits: TRBV5-6, TRBV5-1 and TRBV20-1 were among four or five TRBV segments more frequent in patients than controls.

Antigens for these TCRs are unknown. Carried by the TCR beta cDNA libraries were unique molecular identifiers. TCRdb called the PCR reads again in MiXCR, with one record for every CDR3 protein. This sample carries 500,000 to 600,000 distinct CDR3 sequences, roughly 40% of them seen once, and the ten largest clones take around 1.7%. Sequenced material: blood. The receptors shown here come from a girl under 18 with multiple sclerosis.

The chain links TRBV6-2 or TRBV6-3 to TRBJ2-1; D is possibly TRBD2 (6 bases). The CDR3 loop spans 13 amino acids. Trimming removed 7 bases at V and 5 bases at J, with 12 bases between. Germline lookup yields CDR1 MNHEY and CDR2 SVGEGT. The CDR3 bases are TGTGCCAGCATGGTCAGCGGGCACAATGAGCAGTTCTTC. This sequence encodes CASMVSGHNEQFF.

The CDR3 loop reads CASSQERRTQYF. The CDR3 DNA reads as TGTGCCAGCAGCCAAGAAAGGCGGACCCAGTACTTC. V usage is TRBV3-1 and J usage is TRBJ2-5; D remains ambiguous. The CDR3 runs 12 residues. Germline V lookup: CDR1 LGHDT, CDR2 YNNKEL (reference sequence). V gave up 0 bases and J gave up 7 bases, with 6 bases separating them.

The chain joins TRBV25-1 to TRBJ1-2; no clear D gene. V lost 5 bases to trimming and J lost 8 bases, with 12 bases between them. The CDR3 is 12 amino acids. CDR1 and CDR2 from the germline V gene are MGHDK and SYGVNS. The chain's CDR3 is CASSPDTGGYTF. The CDR3 DNA sequence: TGTGCCAGCAGTCCCGATACGGGCGGCTACACCTTC.

J is TRBJ2-7 and V is TRBV20-1, with D possibly being TRBD1 (6 bases). The CDR3 is 15 residues long. Germline V CDR1 and CDR2: DFQATT, SNEGSKA (reference sequence). Trimming took 0 bases from V and 3 from J, leaving 15 bases between them. CDR3 protein: CSARDRDTGLYEQYF. DNA of the CDR3: TGCAGTGCTAGAGATCGGGACACCGGGCTCTACGAGCAGTACTTC.

This chain links TRBV29-1 with TRBJ2-5; 8 bases fit TRBD1. Germline V gene sequence: CDR1 SQVTM, CDR2 ANQGSEA. CDR3 size: 13 residues. J gave up 5 bases and V 3 bases, and 5 bases lay outside the gene matches. The CDR3 DNA sequence: TGCAGCGTTGAGGACAGGGTGAGGGAGACCCAGTACTTC. Amino acid sequence: CSVEDRVRETQYF.

This clonotype occurred a few times. The chain uses TRBV12-3 or TRBV12-4 and TRBJ2-5; 8 nucleotides agree with TRBD2. The CDR3 runs to 14 residues. After removal of 6 bases from V and 4 bases from J, the junction contained 7 bases not matched to a gene. The CDR3 region is CASSGRAGIETQYF. The DNA for the CDR3 is TGTGCCAGCAGCGGGAGGGCAGGGATAGAGACCCAGTACTTC.

The gene calls are TRBV12-3 or TRBV12-4 and TRBJ2-7; 12 bases agree with TRBD1. This CDR3 is built from 17 residues. Losses at the gene ends were 5 bases for V and 5 bases for J; bases not matched to a gene: 13. The CDR3 sequence: CASSQTHRGQGADEQYF. The CDR3 DNA reads TGTGCCAGCAGTCAGACCCACCGGGGACAGGGGGCAGACGAGCAGTACTTC.

This clonotype was observed a few times. V is TRBV20-1 and J is TRBJ2-1, with 12 bases fitting TRBD2. Germline V gene lookup returns CDR1 DFQATT and CDR2 SNEGSKA (reference sequence). The CDR3 is 15 residues long. J lost 8 bases, V lost 5 bases, and 10 bases had no gene match. The CDR3 loop reads CSARSLAGGRDEQFF. In DNA, the CDR3 is TGCAGTGCTCGTTCACTAGCGGGAGGCCGCGATGAGCAGTTCTTC.

This clonotype was detected only a few times. The V and J genes are TRBV20-1 and TRBJ1-1; D uncertain. The germline CDR1 and CDR2 sequences are DFQATT and SNEGSKA (reference sequence). With 1 base removed from V and 0 bases from J, the gap between germline ends came to 6 bases. This CDR3 comprises 13 residues. This chain's CDR3 is CSARVSMNTEAFF. DNA of the CDR3: TGCAGTGCTAGAGTCTCCATGAACACTGAAGCTTTCTTT.

Only one count was recorded for this clonotype. The chain combines TRBV5-1 with TRBJ2-7, with D possibly matching TRBD1 (6 bases). The CDR3 spans 13 residues. V was pared by 2 bases and J by 5 bases, with 11 bases between. Germline V gives CDR1 SGHRS, CDR2 YFSETQ. In DNA form, the CDR3 reads TGCGCCAGCAGCTTTACAGGGTCCCACGAGCAGTACTTC. It yields the protein CASSFTGSHEQYF.

V and J are TRBV6-5 and TRBJ2-3; D remains ambiguous. The ends were cut back, 6 bases at V and 2 bases at J, with 9 bases in the middle. Germline CDR1 is MNHEY and CDR2 is SVGAGI. The CDR3 extends over 13 amino acids. CDR3 residues: CASSPPYTDTQYF. CDR3 coding DNA: TGTGCCAGCAGCCCCCCCTACACAGATACGCAGTATTTT.

The genes are TRBV20-1 and TRBJ2-7, with 9 bases fitting TRBD2. Germline lookup yields CDR1 DFQATT and CDR2 SNEGSKA (reference sequence). The V gene end was trimmed by 0 bases and the J gene end by 2 bases; junction bases not matched to a gene: 5. This CDR3 has 15 amino acids. The CDR3 reads CSARDRKRGAYEQYF. In nucleotides, the CDR3 is TGCAGTGCTAGAGATAGGAAGCGGGGGGCCTACGAGCAGTACTTC.

Only a few counts were recorded for this clonotype. The chain combines TRBV12-3 or TRBV12-4 with TRBJ2-1; no definite D call. The CDR3 totals 14 residues. Trimming removed 4 bases at V and 12 bases at J, with 19 bases between. The CDR3 sequence: CASSSQPFGVGQFF. As DNA, the CDR3 is TGTGCCAGCAGTTCCCAACCATTTGGGGTTGGGCAGTTCTTC.

The table lists this clonotype with a few counts. The chain is built from TRBV28 and TRBJ2-5; no clear D gene. V shed 5 bases and J shed 1 base, with 11 bases lying between them. The CDR3 loop spans 14 amino acids. The germline V gene encodes CDR1 MDHEN and CDR2 SYDVKM. This chain's CDR3 is CASSPPPAQETQYF. As DNA, the CDR3 is TGTGCCAGCAGTCCGCCCCCGGCCCAAGAGACCCAGTACTTC.

This clonotype was counted only a few times. This sequence joins TRBV6-5 and TRBJ1-5, with TRBD1 matching over 8 bases. CDR1 and CDR2 (germline): MNHEY, SVGAGI. Unmatched junction bases numbered 5, after V lost 0 bases and J lost 1 base. The CDR3 totals 17 residues. CDR3 coding DNA: TGTGCCAGCAGTTACTCCTACAGGGGGGTCAGCAATCAGCCCCAGCATTTT. It encodes CASSYSYRGVSNQPQHF.

The chain is built from TRBV10-3 and TRBJ1-2; TRBD1 agrees at 7 bases. The germline CDR1 and CDR2 sequences are ENHRY and SYGVKD. Trimming took 7 bases from V and 2 from J; bases not matched to a gene: 7. This CDR3 comprises 14 residues. CDR3 region: CAIKEGARNYGYTF. For the CDR3, the DNA is TGTGCCATCAAGGAGGGGGCGCGGAACTATGGCTACACCTTC.

This chain uses TRBV7-2 with TRBJ2-5; TRBD2 agrees at 9 bases. V trimming: 6 bases; J trimming: 6 bases; junction bases outside the gene matches: 8. The CDR3 has 14 residues. Looked up from germline, CDR1 is SGHTA and CDR2 is FQGNSA. CDR3 DNA: TGTGCCAGCAGGCGTTTAGCGGGGGTACAGACCCAGTACTTC. This encodes CASRRLAGVQTQYF.

This clonotype was detected only a few times. The rearrangement links TRBV7-3 to TRBJ2-7; TRBD1 matches at 7 bases. Unmatched junction bases numbered 3, after V lost 3 bases and J lost 4 bases. The germline gives CDR1 SGHTA, CDR2 FQGTGA. This CDR3 has 13 residues. As DNA, the CDR3 is TGTGCCAGCAGCTTCCGGGACAGATACGAGCAGTACTTC. Translating it yields CASSFRDRYEQYF.

This clonotype occurred a few times. The chain employs TRBV9 and TRBJ2-5; D possibly corresponds to TRBD2 (5 bases). V lost 0 bases and J lost 3, with 9 bases in between. This CDR3 has 14 amino acids. Germline-derived CDR1 and CDR2 are SGDLS and YYNGEE. DNA for the CDR3: TGTGCCAGCAGCGTAGCAGCGACTAAAGAGACCCAGTACTTC. Its protein product is CASSVAATKETQYF.

This clonotype was found a few times. The chain uses TRBV12-3 or TRBV12-4 and TRBJ1-1, with 7 bases aligning to TRBD1. CDR3 size: 13 residues. J gave up 7 bases and V 5 bases, and 7 bases lay outside the gene matches. The CDR3 here is CASSQQGWGEAFF. The CDR3 nucleotides are TGTGCCAGCAGTCAACAGGGGTGGGGTGAAGCTTTCTTT.

This rearrangement joins TRBV5-1 to TRBJ1-2, with D possibly matching TRBD1 (5 bases). V lost 0 bases, J lost 9 bases, and 24 bases lay in between. Germline assignment: CDR1 SGHRS and CDR2 YFSETQ. The CDR3 consists of 17 residues. The CDR3 region has the DNA TGCGCCAGCAGCTTGGATTCGGGGTCTGCAGGGATCTTACGCTACACCTTC. Protein sequence: CASSLDSGSAGILRYTF. The full variable domain, with the rest looked up from reference TRBV5-1 and TRBJ1-2, is KAGVTQTPRYLIKTRGQQVTLSCSPISGHRSVSWYQQTPGQGLQFLFEYFSETQRNKGNFPGRFSGRQFSNSRSEMNVSTLELGDSALYLCASSLDSGSAGILRYTFGSGTRLTVV.